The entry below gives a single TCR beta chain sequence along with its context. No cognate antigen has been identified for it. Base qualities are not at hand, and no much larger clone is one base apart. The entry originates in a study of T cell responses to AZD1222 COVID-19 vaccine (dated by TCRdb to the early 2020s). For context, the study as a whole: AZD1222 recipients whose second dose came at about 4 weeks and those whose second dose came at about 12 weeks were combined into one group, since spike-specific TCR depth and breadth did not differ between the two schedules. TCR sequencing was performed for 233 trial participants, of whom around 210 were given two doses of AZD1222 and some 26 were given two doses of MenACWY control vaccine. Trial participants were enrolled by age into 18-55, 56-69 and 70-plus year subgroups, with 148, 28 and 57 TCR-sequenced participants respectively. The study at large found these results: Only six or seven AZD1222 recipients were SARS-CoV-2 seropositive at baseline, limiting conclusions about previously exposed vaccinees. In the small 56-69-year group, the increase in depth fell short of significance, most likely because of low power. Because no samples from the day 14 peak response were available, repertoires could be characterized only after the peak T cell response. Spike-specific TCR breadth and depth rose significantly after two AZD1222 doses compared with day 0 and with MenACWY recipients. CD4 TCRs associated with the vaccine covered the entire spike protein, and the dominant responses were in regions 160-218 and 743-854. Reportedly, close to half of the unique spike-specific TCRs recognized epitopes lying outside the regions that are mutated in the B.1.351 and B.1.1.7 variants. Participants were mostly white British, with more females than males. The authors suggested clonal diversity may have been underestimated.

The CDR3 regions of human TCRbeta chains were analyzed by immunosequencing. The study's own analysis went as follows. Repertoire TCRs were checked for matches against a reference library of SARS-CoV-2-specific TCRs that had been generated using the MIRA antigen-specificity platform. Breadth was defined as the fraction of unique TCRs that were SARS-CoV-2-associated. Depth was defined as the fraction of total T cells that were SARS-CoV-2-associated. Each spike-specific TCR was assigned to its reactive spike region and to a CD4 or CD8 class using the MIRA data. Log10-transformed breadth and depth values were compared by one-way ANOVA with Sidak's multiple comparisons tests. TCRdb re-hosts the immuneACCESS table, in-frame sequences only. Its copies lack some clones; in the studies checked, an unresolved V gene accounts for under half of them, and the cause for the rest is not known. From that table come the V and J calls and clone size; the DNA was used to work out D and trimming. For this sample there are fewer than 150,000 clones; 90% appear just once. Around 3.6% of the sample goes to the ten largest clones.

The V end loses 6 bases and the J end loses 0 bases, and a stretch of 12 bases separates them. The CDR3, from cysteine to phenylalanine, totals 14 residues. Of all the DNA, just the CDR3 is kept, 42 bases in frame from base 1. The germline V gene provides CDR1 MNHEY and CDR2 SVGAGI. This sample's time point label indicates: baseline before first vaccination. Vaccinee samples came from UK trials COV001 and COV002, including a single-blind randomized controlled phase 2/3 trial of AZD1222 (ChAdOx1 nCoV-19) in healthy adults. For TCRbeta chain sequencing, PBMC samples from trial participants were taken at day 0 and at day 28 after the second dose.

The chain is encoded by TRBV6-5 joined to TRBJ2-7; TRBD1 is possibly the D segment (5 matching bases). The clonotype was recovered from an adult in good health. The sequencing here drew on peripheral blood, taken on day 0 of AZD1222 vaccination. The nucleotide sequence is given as TGTGCCAGCAGGCTCGACAGACTCTCCTACGAGCAGTACTTC. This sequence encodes CASRLDRLSYEQYF.